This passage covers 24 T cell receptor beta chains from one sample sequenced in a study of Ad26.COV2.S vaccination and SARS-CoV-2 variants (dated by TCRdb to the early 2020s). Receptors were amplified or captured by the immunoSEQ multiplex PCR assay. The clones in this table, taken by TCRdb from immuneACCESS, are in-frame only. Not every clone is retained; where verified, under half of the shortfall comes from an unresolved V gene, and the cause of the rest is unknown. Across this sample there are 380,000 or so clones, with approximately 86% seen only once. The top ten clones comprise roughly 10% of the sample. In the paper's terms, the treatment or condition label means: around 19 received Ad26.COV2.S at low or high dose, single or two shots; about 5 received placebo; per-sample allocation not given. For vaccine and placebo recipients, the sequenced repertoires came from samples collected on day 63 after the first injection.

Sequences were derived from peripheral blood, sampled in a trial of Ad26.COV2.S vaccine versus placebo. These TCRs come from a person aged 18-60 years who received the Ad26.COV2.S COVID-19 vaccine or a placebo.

In nucleotides, the CDR3 is TGTGCCAGTAGCCCGTGGGATGAGGGGAACACTGAAGCTTTCTTT. This encodes CASSPWDEGNTEAFF. The rearrangement uses TRBV19 and TRBJ1-1; no clear D. Germline lookup yields CDR1 LNHDA and CDR2 SQIVND (reference sequence). V lost 6 bases and J 1 base, leaving 15 bases between the germline ends. This CDR3 contains 15 residues.

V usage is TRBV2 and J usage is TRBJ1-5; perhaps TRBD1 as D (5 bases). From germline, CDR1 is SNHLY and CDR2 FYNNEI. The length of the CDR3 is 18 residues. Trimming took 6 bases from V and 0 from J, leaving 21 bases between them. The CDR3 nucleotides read TGTGCCAGCAGGGGATTCGACAGTTCCCCTTATAGCAATCAGCCCCAGCATTTT. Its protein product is CASRGFDSSPYSNQPQHF.

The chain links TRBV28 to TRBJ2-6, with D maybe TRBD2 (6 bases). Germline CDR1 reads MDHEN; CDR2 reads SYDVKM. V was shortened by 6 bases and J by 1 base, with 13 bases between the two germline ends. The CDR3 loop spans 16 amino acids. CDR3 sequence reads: CASSPTGESGANVLTF. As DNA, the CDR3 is TGTGCCAGCAGCCCAACGGGGGAGTCTGGGGCCAACGTCCTGACTTTC.

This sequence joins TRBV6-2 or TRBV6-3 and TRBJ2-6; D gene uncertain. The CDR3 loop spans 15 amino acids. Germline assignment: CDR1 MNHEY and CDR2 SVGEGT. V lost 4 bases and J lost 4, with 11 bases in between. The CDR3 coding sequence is TGTGCCAGCAGTTCCTACTCCGGGGGGGCCAACGTCCTGACTTTC. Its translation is CASSSYSGGANVLTF.

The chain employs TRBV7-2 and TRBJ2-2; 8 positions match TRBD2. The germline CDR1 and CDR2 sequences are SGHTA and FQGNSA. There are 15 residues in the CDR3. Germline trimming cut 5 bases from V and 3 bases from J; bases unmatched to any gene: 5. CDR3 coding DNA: TGTGCCAGCAGCCCCAAGCGGGAGTACACCGGGGAGCTGTTTTTT. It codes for CASSPKREYTGELFF.

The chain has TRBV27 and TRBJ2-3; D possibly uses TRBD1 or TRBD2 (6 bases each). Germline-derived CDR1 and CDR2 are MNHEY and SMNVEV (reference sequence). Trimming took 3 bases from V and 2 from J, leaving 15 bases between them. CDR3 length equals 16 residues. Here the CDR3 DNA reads TGTGCCAGCAGTTTGTCGGGGGCAGAGTACACAGATACGCAGTATTTT. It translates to CASSLSGAEYTDTQYF.

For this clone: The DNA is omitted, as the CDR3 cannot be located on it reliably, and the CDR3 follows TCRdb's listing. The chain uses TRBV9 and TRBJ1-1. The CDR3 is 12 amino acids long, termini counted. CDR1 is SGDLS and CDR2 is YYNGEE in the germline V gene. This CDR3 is CASSVAEGTTFF.

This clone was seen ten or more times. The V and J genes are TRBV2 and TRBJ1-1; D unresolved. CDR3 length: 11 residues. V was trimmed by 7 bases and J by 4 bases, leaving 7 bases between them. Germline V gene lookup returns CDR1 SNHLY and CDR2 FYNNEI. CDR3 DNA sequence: TGTGCCAGCAAGGTCGGCACTGAAGCTTTCTTT. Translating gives CASKVGTEAFF.

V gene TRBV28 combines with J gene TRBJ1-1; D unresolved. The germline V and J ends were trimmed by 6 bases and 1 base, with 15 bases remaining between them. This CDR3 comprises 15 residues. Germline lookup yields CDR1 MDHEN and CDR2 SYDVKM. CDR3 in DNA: TGTGCCAGCAGCCTCTTCACGGGTAGGAACACTGAAGCTTTCTTT. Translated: CASSLFTGRNTEAFF.

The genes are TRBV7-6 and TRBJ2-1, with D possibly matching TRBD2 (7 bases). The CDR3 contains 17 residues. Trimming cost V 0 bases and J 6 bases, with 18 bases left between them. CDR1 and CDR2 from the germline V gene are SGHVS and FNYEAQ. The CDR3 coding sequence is TGTGCCAGCAGCTTAGCGGTAGAAGGGGGGGCCCTCAATGAGCAGTTCTTC. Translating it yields CASSLAVEGGALNEQFF.

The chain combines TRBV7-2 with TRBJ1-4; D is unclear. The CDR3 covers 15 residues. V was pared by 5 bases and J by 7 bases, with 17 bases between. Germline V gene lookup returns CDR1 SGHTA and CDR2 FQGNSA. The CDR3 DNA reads TGTGCCAGCAGCCCAAAGGTGGGATCAAGTGAAAAACTGTTTTTT. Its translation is CASSPKVGSSEKLFF.

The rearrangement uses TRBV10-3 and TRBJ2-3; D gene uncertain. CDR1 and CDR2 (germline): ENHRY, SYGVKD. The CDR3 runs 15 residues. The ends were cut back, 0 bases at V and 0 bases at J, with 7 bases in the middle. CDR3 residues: CAISESGGSTDTQYF. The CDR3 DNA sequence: TGTGCCATCAGTGAGTCCGGCGGCAGCACAGATACGCAGTATTTT.

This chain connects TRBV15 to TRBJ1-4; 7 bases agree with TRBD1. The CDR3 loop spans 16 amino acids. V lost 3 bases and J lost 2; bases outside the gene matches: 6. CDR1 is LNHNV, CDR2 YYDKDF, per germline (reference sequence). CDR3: CATSSEQGSTNEKLFF. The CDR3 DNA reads TGTGCCACCAGCAGTGAACAGGGGTCGACTAATGAAAAACTGTTTTTT.

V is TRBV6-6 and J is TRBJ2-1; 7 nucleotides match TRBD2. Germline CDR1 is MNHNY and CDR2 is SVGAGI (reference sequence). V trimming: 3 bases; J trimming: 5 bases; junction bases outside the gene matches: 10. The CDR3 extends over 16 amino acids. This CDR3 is CASSYYPGLSDNEQFF. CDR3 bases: TGTGCCAGCAGTTATTACCCGGGACTATCCGACAATGAGCAGTTCTTC.

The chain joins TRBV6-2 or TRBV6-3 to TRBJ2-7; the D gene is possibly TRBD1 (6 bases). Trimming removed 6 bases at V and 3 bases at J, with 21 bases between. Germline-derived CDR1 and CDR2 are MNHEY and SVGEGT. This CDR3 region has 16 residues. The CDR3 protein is CASRPLGTSDSYEQYF. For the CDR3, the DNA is TGTGCCAGCAGGCCTTTAGGTACTTCGGACAGCTACGAGCAGTACTTC.

CDR3 bases: TGTGCCAGCTTAGGCGGGGGGTCTGGGGCCAACGTCCTGACTTTC. As protein: CASLGGGSGANVLTF. This rearrangement joins TRBV7-9 to TRBJ2-6, with 8 bases that match TRBD2. The germline CDR1 and CDR2 sequences are SEHNR and FQNEAQ (reference sequence). The ends lost 8 bases at V and 1 base at J; junction bases unmatched: 4. This CDR3 is 15 amino acids long.

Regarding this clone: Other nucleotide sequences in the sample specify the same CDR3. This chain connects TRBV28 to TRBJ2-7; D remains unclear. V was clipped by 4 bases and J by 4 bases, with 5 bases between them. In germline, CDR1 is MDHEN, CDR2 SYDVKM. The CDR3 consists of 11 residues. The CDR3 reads CASSSFYEQYF. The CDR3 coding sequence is TGTGCCAGCAGTTCCTTTTACGAGCAGTACTTC.

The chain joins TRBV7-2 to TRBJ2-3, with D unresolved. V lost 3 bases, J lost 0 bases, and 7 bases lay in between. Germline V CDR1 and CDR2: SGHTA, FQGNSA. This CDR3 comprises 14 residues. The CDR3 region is CASSFIGSTDTQYF. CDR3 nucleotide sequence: TGTGCCAGCAGCTTTATTGGCAGCACAGATACGCAGTATTTT.

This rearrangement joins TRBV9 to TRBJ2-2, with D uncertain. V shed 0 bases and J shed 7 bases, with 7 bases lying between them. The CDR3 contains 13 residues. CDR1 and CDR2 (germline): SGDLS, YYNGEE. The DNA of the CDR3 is TGTGCCAGCAGCGTAGCGGGTTTCGGGGAGCTGTTTTTT. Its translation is CASSVAGFGELFF.

The CDR3 coding sequence is TGTGCCAGCAGTTACTATAAGGGAACCTACGAGCAGTACTTC. Translated: CASSYYKGTYEQYF. The genes are TRBV6-2 or TRBV6-3 and TRBJ2-7; D is uncertain. This CDR3 is built from 14 residues. Germline V CDR1 and CDR2: MNHEY, SVGEGT. V lost 1 base and J lost 2, with 9 bases in between.

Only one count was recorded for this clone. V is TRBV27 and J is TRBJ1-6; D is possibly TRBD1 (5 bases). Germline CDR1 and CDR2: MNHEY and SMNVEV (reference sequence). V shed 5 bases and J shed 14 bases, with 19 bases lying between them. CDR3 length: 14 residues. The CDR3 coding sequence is TGTGCCAGCAGTCAATCCGGGGCCCCATTCTCCCTCCACTTT. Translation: CASSQSGAPFSLHF.

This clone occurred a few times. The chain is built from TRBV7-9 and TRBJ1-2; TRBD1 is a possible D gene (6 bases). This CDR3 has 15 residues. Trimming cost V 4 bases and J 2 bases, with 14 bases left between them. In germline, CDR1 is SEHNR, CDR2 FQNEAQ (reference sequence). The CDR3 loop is CASSSYVQGNYGYTF. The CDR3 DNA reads TGTGCCAGCAGCTCTTACGTACAGGGCAACTATGGCTACACCTTC.

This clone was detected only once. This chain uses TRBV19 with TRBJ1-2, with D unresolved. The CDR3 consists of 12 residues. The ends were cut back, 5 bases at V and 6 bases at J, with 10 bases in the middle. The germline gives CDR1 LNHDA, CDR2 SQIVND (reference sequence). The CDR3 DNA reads TGTGCCAGTAGTTCGACTTGGGATGGCTACACCTTC. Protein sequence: CASSSTWDGYTF.

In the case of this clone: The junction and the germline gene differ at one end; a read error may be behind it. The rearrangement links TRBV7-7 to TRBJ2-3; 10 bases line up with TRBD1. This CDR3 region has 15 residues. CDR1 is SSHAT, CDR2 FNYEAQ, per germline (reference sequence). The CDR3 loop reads CASSTGTGDTDTQYF. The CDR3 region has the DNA TGTGCTAGCAGTACCGGGACAGGGGACACAGATACGCAGTATTTT.